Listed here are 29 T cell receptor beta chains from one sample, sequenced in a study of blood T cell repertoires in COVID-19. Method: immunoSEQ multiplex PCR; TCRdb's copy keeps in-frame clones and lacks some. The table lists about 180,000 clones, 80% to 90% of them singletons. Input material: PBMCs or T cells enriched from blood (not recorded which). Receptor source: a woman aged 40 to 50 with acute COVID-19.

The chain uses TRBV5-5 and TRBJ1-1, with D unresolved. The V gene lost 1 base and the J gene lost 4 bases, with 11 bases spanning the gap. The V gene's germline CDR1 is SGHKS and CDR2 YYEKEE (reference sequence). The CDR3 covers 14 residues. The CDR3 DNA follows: TGTGCCAGCAGCTTGAATCCCAGAGGCACTGAAGCTTTCTTT. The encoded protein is CASSLNPRGTEAFF. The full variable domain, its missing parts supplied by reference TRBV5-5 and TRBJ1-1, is DAGVTQSPTHLIKTRGQQVTLRCSPISGHKSVSWYQQVLGQGPQFIFQYYEKEERGRGNFPDRFSARQFPNYSSELNVNALLLGDSALYLCASSLNPRGTEAFFGQGTRLTVV.

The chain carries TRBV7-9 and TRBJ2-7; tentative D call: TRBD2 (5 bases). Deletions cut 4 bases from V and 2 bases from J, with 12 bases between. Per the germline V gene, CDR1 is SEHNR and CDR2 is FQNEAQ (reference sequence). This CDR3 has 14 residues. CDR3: CASSSSIATYEQYF. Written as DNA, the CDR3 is TGTGCCAGCAGCTCTAGCATAGCAACCTACGAGCAGTACTTC.

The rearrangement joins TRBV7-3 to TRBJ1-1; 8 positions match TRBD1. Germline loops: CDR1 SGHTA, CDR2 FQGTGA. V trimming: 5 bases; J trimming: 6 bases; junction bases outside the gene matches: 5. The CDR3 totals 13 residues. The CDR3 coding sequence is TGTGCCAGCAGCGCCAGGACAGGGTCTGAAGCTTTCTTT. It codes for CASSARTGSEAFF.

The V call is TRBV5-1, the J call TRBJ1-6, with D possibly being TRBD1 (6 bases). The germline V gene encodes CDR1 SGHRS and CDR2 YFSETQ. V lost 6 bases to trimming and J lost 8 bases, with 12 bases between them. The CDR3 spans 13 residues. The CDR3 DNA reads TGCGCCAGCAAACAGGGTATGGATTCACCCCTCCACTTT. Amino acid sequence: CASKQGMDSPLHF.

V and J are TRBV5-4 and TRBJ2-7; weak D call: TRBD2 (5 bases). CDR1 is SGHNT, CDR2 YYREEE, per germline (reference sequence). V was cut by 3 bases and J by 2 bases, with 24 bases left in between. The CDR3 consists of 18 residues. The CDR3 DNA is TGTGCCAGCAGCTCCCGGAAGTACTCTTCTAGCCTACCCTACGAGCAGTACTTC. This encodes CASSSRKYSSSLPYEQYF.

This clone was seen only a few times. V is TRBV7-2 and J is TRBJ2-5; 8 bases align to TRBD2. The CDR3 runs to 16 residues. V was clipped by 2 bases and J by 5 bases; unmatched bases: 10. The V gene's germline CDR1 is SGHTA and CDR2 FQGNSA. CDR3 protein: CASSLTGLARAETQYF. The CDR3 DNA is TGTGCCAGCAGCTTAACCGGACTAGCCCGCGCGGAGACCCAGTACTTC.

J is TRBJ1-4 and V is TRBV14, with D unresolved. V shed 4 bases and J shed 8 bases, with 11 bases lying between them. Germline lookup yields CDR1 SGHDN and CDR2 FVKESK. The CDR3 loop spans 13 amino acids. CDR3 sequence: CASSLQRAEKLFF. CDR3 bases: TGTGCCAGCAGCCTTCAGAGGGCCGAAAAACTGTTTTTT.

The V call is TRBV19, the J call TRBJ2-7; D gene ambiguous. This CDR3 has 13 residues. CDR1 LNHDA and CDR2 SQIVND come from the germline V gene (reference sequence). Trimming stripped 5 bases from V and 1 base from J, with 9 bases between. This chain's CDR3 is CASSVVVSYEQYF. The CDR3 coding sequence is TGTGCCAGTAGTGTCGTTGTGTCCTACGAGCAGTACTTC.

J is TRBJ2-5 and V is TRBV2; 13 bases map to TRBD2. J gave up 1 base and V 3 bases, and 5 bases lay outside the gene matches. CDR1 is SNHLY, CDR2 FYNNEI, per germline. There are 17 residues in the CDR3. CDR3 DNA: TGTGCCAGCAGTGAGGGGCGGACTAGCGGGGGCCAAGAGACCCAGTACTTC. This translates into CASSEGRTSGGQETQYF.

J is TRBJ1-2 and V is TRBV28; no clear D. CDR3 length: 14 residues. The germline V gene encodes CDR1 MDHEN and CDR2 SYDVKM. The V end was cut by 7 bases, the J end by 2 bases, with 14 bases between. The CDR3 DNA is TGTGCCAGCACCTTGTCTGGGCTAAACTATGGCTACACCTTC. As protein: CASTLSGLNYGYTF.

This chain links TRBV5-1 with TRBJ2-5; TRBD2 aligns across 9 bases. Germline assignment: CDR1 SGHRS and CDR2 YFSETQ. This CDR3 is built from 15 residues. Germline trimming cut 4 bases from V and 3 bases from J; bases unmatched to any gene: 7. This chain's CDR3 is CASSRDSGSEETQYF. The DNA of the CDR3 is TGCGCCAGCAGCAGGGATAGCGGGAGCGAAGAGACCCAGTACTTC.

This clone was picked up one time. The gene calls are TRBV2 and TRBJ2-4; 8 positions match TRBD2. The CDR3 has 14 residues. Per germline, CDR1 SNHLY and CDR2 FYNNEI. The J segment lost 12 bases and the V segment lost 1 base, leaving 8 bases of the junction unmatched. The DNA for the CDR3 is TGTGCCAGCAGTGAAGACCTAGCGGGTGCATATCAGTACTTC. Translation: CASSEDLAGAYQYF.

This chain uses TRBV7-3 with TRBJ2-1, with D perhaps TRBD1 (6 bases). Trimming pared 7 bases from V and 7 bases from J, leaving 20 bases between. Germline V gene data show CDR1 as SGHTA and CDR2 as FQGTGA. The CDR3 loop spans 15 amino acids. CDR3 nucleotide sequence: TGTGCCAGCACCCCAACCCCCCCAGGGGAGAATGAGCAGTTCTTC. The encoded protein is CASTPTPPGENEQFF.

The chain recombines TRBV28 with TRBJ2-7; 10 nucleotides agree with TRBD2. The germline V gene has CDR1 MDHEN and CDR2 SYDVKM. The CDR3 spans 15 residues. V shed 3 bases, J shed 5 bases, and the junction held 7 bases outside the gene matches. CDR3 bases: TGTGCCAGCAGTTTGACTAGCGGGTTAGAGGACGAGCAGTACTTC. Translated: CASSLTSGLEDEQYF.

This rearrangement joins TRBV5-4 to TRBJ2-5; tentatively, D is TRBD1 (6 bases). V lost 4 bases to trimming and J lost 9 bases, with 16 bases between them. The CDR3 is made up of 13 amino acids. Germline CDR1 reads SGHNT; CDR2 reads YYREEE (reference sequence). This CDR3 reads CASSPGQLGSQYF. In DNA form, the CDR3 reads TGTGCCAGCAGCCCAGGACAGCTCGGGTCCCAGTACTTC.

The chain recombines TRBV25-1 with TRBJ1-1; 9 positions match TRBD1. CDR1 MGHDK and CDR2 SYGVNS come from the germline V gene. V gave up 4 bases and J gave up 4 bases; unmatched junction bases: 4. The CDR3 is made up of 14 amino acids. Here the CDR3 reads CASSAATGGTEAFF. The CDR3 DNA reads TGTGCCAGCAGTGCGGCGACAGGGGGCACTGAAGCTTTCTTT.

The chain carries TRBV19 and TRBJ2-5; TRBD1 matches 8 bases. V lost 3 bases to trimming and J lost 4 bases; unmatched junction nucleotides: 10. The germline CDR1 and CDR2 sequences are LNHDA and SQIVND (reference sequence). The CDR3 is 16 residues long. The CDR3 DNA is TGTGCCAGTAGTATGGCTACAGGGGGTAATTTAGAGACCCAGTACTTC. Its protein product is CASSMATGGNLETQYF.

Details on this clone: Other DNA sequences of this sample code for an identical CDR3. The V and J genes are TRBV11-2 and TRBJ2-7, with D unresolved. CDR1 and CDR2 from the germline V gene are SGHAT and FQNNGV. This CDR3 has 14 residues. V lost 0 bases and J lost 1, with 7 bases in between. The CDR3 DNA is TGTGCCAGCAGCTTAGACTACAGTTCCTACGAGCAGTACTTC. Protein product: CASSLDYSSYEQYF.

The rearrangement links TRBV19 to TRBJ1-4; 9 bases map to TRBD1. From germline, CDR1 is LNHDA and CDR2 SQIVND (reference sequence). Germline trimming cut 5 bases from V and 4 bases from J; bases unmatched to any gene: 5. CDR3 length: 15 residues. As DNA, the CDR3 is TGTGCCAGTAGTCCCCCGGGACAGGGTAATGAAAAACTGTTTTTT. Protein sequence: CASSPPGQGNEKLFF.

In DNA form, the CDR3 reads TGTGCCAGCAGCGGGGACTCCCCGATCAATCAGCCCCAGCATTTT. Its protein is CASSGDSPINQPQHF. The J gene is TRBJ1-5, the V gene TRBV5-5, with D possibly being TRBD1 (5 bases). The CDR3 has 15 amino acids. V lost 4 bases, J lost 3 bases, and 14 bases lay in between. Per germline, CDR1 SGHKS and CDR2 YYEKEE (reference sequence).

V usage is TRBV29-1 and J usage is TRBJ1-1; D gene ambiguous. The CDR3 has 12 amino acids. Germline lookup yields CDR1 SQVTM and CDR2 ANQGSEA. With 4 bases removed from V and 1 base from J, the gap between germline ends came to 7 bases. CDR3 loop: CSVVRGNTEAFF. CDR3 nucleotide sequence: TGCAGCGTTGTTCGGGGGAACACTGAAGCTTTCTTT.

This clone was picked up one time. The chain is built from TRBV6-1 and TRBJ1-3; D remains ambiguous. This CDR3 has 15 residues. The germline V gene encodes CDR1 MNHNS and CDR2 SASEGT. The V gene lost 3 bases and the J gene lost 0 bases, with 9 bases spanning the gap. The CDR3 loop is CASSDKRASGNTIYF. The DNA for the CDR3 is TGTGCCAGCAGTGATAAGCGAGCCTCTGGAAACACCATATATTTT.

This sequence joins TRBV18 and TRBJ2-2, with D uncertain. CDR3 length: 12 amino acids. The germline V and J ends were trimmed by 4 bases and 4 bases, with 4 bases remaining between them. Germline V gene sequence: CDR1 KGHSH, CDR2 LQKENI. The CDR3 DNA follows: TGTGCCAGCTCACTCCTCACCGGGGAGCTGTTTTTT. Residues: CASSLLTGELFF.

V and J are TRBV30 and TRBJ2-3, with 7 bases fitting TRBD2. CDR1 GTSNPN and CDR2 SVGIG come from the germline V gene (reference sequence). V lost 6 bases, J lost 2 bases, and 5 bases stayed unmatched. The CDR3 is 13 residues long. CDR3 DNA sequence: TGTGCCTGCCGGGACTACAACACAGATACGCAGTATTTT. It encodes CACRDYNTDTQYF.

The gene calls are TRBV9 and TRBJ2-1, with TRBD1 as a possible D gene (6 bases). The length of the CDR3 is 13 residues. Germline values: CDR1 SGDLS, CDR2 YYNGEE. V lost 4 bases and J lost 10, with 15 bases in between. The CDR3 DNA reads TGTGCCAGCAGCTTCACCTCGGACAGAGAGCAGTTCTTC. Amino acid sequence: CASSFTSDREQFF.

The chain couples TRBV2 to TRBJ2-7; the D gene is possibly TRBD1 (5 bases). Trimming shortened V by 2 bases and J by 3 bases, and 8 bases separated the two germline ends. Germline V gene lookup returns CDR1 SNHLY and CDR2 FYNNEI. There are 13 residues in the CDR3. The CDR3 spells CASSEQGVYEQYF. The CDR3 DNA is TGTGCCAGCAGTGAACAGGGCGTCTACGAGCAGTACTTC.

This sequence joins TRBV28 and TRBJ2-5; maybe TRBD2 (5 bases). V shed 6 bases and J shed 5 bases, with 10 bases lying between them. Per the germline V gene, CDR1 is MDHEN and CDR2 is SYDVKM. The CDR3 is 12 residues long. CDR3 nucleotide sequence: TGTGCCAGCAGGGGTCAGCGGGAGACCCAGTACTTC. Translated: CASRGQRETQYF.

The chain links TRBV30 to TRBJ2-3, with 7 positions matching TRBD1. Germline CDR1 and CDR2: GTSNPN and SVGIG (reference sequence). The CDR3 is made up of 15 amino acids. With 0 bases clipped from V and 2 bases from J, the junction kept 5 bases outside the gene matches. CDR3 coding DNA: TGTGCCTGGAGTGTACCCACAGGGGCCACAGATACGCAGTATTTT. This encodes CAWSVPTGATDTQYF. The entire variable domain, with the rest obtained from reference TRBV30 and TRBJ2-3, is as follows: SQTIHQWPATLVQPVGSPLSLECTVEGTSNPNLYWYRQAAGRGLQLLFYSVGIGQISSEVPQNLSASRPQDRQFILSSKKLLLSDSGFYLCAWSVPTGATDTQYFGPGTRLTVL.

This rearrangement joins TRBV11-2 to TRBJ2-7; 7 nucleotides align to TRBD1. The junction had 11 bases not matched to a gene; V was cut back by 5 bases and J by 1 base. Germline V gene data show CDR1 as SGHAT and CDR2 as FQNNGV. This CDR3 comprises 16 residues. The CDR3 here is CASSPAGTELSYEQYF. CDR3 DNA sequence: TGTGCCAGCAGCCCTGCCGGGACAGAGTTATCCTACGAGCAGTACTTC. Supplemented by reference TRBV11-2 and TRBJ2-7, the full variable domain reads EAGVAQSPRYKIIEKRQSVAFWCNPISGHATLYWYQQILGQGPKLLIQFQNNGVVDDSQLPKDRFSAERLKGVDSTLKIQPAKLEDSAVYLCASSPAGTELSYEQYFGPGTRLTVT.